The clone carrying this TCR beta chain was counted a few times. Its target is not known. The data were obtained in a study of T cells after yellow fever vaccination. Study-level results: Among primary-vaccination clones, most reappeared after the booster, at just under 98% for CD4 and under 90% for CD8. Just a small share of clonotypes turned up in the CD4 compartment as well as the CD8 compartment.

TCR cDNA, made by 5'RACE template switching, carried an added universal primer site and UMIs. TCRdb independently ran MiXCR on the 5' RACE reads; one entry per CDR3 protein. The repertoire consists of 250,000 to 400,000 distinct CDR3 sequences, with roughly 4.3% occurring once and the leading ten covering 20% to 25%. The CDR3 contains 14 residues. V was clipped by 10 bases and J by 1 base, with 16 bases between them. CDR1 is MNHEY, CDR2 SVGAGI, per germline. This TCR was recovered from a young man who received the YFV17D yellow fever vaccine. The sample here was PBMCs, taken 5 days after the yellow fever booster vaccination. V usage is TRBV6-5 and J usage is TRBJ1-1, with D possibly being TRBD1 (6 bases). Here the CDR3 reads CATLKGGGNTEAFF. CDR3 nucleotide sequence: TGTGCCACCCTTAAGGGAGGGGGGAACACTGAAGCTTTCTTT.